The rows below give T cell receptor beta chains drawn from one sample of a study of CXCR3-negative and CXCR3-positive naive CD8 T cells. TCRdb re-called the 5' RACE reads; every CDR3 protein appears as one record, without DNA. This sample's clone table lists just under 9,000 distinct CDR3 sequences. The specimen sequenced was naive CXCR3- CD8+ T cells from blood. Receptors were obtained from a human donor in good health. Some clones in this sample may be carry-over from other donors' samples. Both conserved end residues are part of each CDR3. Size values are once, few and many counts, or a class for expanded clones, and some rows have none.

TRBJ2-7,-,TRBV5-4,CASSTGLAGGYEQYF
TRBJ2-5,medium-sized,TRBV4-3,CASSQGHIGAGRQETQYF
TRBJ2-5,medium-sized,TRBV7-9,CASSLSGRGETQYF
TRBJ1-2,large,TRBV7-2,CASSGAGGANYGYTF
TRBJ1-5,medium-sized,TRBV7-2,CASSLGMGQPQHF
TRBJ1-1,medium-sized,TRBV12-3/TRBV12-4,CASSFGFGAEAFF
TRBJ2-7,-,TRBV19,CASRGQGYEQYF
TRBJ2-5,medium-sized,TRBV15,CATSSGSQETQYF
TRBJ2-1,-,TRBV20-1,CSAPRTSGSYNEQFF
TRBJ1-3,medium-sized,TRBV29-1,CSVELQDSSSGNTIYF
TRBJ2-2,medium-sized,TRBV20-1,CSARGPRGGTGELFF
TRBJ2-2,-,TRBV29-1,CSVVFDSPNTGELFF
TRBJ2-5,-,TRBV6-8,CASSGTSGPYQETQYF
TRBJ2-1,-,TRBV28,CASSLDLPHLGGPYNEQFF
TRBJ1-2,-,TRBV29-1,CSVGAGVNYGYTF
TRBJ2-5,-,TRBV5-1,CASSLASFQETQYF
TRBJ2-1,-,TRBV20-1,CSARELRSSYDKSSYNEQFF
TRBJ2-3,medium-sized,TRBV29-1,CSVERTSGGTDTQYF
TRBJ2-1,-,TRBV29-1,CSVETSGRVEQFF
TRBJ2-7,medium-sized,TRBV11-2,CASTDAGGSGAYEQYF
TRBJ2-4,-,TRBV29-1,CSVDAWDRAGDIQYF
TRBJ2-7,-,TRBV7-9,CASGRPGHHYEQYF
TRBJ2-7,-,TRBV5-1,CASSLGQGDDEQYF
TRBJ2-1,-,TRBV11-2,CASTLGAGGSSYNEQFF
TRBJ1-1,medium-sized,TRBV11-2,CASSLDGFGTNNTEAFF
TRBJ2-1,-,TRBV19,CASSPTGRAYNEQFF
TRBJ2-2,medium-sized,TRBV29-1,CSARDRGRPGELFF
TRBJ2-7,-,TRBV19,CASSMSPGVYEQYF
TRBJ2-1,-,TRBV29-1,CSVDAGNEQFF
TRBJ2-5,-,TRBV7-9,CASRARRGREQETQYF
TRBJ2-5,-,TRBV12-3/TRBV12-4,CASSPGTSGGETQYF
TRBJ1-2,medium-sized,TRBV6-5,CASSYSAENYGYTF
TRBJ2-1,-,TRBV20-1,CSARGILGQGAYNEQFF
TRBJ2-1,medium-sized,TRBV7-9,CASSSGGSGLSYNEQFF
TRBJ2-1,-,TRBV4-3,CASLRETSYNEQFF
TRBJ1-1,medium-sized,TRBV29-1,CSVEGTRTEAFF
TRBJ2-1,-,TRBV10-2,CASSAGAGLPNEQFF
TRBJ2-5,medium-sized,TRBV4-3,CASSQALAGEETQYF
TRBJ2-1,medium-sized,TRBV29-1,CSGRQGANEQFF
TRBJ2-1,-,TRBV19,CASSWTGGNNEQFF
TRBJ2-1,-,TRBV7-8,CASSLTLTSGRVEKFF
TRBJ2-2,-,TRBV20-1,CSARQGGELFF
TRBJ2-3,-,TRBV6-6,CASSYPGATDTQYF
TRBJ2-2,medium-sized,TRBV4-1,CASSLFTGELFF
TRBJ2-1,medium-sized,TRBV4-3,CASGTSGSYNEQFF
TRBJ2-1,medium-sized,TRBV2,CASTETGGRYNEQFF
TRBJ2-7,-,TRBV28,CASRTPYEQYF
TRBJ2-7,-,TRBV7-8,CASSPRADSHSYEQYF
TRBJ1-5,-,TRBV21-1,CASRGTGSGGQPQHF
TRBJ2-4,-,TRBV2,CASSGLAGGFNIQYF
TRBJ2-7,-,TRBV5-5,CASSLGAGGSWEQYF
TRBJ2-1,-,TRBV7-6,CASSLSLSEQFF
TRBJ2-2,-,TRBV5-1,CASNQGPNTGELFF
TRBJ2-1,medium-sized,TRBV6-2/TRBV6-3,CASSDSTSGLYNEQFF
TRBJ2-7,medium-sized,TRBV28,CASSLDRGYEQYF